This T cell receptor (beta chain) was documented in a study of shared clonotypes between healthy human individuals. Study-level findings and limits: The study found about 4.6% of naive CD4 clonotypes shared across four donors. Naive subsets, compared against memory subsets, generally had larger estimated richness values. Generation probabilities of non-shared clonotypes were lower (relative to those shared by all four donors).

Points on this clone: Its antigen is unknown.

V was shortened by 5 bases and J by 9 bases, with 12 bases between the two germline ends. Germline assignment: CDR1 SGHTS and CDR2 YDEGEE. The CDR3 contains 12 residues. Naive CD8 isolation took CD45RO-negative cells positively selected for CCR7 and excluded terminally differentiated effector memory CD45RA+ cells. All of the donors resided in Nashville, Tennessee, and each was a Caucasian adult. Sequencing used immunoSEQ multiplex PCR; TCRdb keeps in-frame clones, though not all of them. The sample lists 500,000 to 700,000 clones, approximately 95% occurring once. The TCR originated in a woman under 40 in good health. Sequencing used naive CD8+ T cells sorted from blood. The V call is TRBV5-8, the J call TRBJ2-1, with no clear D. CDR3 DNA sequence: TGTGCCAGCAGAATGCGCCAGATTGAGCAGTTCTTC. As protein: CASRMRQIEQFF. The full variable domain, rest sourced from reference TRBV5-8 and TRBJ2-1, is EAGVTQSPTHLIKTRGQQATLRCSPISGHTSVYWYQQALGLGLQFLLWYDEGEERNRGNFPPRFSGRQFPNYSSELNVNALELEDSALYLCASRMRQIEQFFGPGTRLTVL.